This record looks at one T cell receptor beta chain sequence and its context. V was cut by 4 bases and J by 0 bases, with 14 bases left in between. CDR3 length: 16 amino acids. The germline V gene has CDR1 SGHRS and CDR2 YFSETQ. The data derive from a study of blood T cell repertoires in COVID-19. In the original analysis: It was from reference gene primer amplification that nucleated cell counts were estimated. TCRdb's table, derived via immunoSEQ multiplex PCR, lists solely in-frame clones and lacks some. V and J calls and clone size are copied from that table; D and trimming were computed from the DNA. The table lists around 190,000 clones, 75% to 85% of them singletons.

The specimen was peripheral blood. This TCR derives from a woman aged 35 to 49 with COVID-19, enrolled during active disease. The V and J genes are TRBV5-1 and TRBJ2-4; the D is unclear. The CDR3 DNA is TGCGCCAGCAGCGTTACGCGCGGCCTAGCCAAAAACATTCAGTACTTC. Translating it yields CASSVTRGLAKNIQYF.